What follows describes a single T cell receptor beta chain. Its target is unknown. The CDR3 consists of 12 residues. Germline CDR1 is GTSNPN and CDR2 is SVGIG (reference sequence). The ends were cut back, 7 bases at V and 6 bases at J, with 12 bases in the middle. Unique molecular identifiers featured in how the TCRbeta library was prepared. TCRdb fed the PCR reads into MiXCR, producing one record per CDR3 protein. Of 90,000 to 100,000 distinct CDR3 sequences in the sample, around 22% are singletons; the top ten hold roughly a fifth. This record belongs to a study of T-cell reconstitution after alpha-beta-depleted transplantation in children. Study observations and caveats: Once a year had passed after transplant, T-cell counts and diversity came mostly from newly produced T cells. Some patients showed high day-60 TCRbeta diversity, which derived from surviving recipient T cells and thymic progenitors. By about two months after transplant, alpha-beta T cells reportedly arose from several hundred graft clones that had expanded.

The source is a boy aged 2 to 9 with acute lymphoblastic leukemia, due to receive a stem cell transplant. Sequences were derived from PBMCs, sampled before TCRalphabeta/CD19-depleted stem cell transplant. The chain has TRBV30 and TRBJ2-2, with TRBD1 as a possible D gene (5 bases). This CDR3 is CASPIGAGELFF. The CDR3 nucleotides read TGTGCCTCCCCCATAGGGGCCGGGGAGCTGTTTTTT.